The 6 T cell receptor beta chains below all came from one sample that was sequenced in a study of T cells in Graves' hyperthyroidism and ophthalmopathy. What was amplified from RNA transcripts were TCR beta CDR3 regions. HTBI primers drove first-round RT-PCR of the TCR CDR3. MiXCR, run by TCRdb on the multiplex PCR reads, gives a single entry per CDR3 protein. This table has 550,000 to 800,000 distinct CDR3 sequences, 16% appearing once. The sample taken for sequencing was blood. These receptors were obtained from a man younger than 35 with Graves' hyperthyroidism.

CDR3 DNA sequence: TGTGCCAGCAGCGACCTGGGCGGCACCCTCCACTTT. Translation gives CASSDLGGTLHF. The chain has TRBV28 and TRBJ1-6; no definite D call. Germline-derived CDR1 and CDR2 are MDHEN and SYDVKM. This CDR3 is 12 amino acids long. Trimming shortened V by 6 bases and J by 14 bases, and 14 bases separated the two germline ends.

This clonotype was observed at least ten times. In DNA, the CDR3 is TGTGCCAGCAGCCAAGAAAGCAGGGAGGGAACTGAAGCTTTCTTT. Translation gives CASSQESREGTEAFF. J is TRBJ1-1 and V is TRBV3-1; tentatively, D is TRBD1 (5 bases). Trimming removed 0 bases at V and 5 bases at J, with 13 bases between. The V gene's germline CDR1 is LGHDT and CDR2 YNNKEL (reference sequence). This CDR3 is built from 15 residues.

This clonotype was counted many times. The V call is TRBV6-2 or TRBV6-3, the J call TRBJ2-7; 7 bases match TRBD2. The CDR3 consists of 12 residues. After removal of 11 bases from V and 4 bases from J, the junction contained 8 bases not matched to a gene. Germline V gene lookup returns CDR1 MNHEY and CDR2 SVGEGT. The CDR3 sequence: CAVRRELYEQYF. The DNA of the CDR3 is TGTGCCGTTCGGCGGGAGCTTTACGAGCAGTACTTC.

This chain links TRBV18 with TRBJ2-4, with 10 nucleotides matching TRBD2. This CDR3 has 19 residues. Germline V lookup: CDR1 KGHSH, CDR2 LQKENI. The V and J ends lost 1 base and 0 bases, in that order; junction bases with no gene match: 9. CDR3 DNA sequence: TGTGCCAGCTCACCACTAATAGCGGGAGGACCTTTAGCCAAAAACATTCAGTACTTC. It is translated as CASSPLIAGGPLAKNIQYF.

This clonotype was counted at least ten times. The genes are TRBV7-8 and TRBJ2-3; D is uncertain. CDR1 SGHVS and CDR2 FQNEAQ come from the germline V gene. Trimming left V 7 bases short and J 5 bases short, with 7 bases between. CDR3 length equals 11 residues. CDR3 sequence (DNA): TGTGCCAGCACCCCGAAAGATACGCAGTATTTT. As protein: CASTPKDTQYF.

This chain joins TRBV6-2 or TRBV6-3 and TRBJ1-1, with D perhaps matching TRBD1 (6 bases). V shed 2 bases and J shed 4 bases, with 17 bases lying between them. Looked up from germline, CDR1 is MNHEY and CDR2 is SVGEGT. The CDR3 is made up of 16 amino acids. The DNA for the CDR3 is TGTGCCAGCAGTTACAGCAGGGGAAGGGGGAGCACTGAAGCTTTCTTT. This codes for CASSYSRGRGSTEAFF.